This TCR beta chain was identified during a study of blood T cell repertoires in COVID-19. Looking at the study overall: Donors in the United States, Italy and Spain gave samples during acute or convalescent COVID-19. Sample material is recorded as cDNA or gDNA derived from T cells, B-cell-depleted T cells, or PBMCs.

Some clones are missing from TCRdb's copy, which holds only in-frame ones; the method was immunoSEQ multiplex PCR. The sample has approximately 140,000 clones; more than 60% are singletons. The germline gives CDR1 SGHNT, CDR2 YYREEE (reference sequence). V dropped 0 bases and J dropped 4 bases, with 7 bases sitting between them. The CDR3 has 13 amino acids. The sequenced material came from peripheral blood. The origin of this receptor is an elderly man with acute or convalescent COVID-19. The V call is TRBV5-4, the J call TRBJ1-2; D gene uncertain. In DNA, the CDR3 is TGTGCCAGCAGCTTGGAGCGCGCCTATGGCTACACCTTC. It yields the protein CASSLERAYGYTF.